This paragraph covers one T cell receptor (beta chain) sequence. Its specificity is not known. TCRdb re-called the reads with MiXCR, one entry per CDR3 protein. The repertoire holds fewer than 85,000 distinct CDR3 sequences, with about half as singletons. This record belongs to a study of T cell repertoires in cytomegalovirus infection. The overall study: CMV infection together with matching HLA type was indicated by public TCR beta signatures.

CDR3 length: 18 amino acids. V lost 5 bases, J lost 9 bases, and 20 bases stayed unmatched. The germline gives CDR1 SGHVT, CDR2 SQSDAQ. V and J are TRBV7-4 and TRBJ2-1; 9 nucleotides match TRBD2. The specimen comprised CD8+ T cells from cultured PBMCs, sampled from culture after CMV antigen stimulation. This sequence originates from a human donor in good health (CMV status not recorded). Some clones in this sample may be carry-over from other donors' samples. CDR3 nucleotides: TGTGCCAGCAGCCGTCCCTCGGCGGGAGGGCCGGATCTGACTGAGCAGTTCTTC. It encodes CASSRPSAGGPDLTEQFF.